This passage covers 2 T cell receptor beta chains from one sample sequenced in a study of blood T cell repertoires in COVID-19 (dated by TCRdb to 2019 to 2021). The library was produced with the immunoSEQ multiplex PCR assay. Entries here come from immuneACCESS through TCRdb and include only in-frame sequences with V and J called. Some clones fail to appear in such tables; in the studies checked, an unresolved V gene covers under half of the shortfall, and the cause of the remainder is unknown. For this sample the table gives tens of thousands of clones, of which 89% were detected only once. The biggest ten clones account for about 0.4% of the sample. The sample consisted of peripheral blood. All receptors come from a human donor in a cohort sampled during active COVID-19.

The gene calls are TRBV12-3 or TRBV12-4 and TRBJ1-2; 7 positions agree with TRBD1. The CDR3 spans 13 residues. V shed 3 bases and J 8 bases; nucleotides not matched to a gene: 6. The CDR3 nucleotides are TGTGCCAGCAGTTTGAGACAGGGCCAAGGCTACACCTTC. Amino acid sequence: CASSLRQGQGYTF.

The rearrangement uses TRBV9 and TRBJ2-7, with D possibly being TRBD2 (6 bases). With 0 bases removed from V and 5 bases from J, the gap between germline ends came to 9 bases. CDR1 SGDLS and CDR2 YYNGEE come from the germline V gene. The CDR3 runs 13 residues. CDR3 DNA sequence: TGTGCCAGCAGCGTAGGCGGGGTCCACGAGCAGTACTTC. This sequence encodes CASSVGGVHEQYF.